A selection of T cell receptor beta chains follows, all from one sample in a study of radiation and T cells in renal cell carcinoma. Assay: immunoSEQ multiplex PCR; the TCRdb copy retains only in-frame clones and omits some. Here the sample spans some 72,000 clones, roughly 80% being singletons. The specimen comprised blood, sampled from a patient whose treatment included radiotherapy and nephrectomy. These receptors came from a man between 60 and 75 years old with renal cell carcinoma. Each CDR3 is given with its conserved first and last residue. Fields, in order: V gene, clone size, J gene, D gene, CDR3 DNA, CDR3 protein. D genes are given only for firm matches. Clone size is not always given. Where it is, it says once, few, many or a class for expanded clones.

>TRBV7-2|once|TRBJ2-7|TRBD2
TGTGCCAGCAGCTTAGTCACTGGTGGGGCTAGCGGGAGACTCTACGAGCAGTACTTC
CASSLVTGGASGRLYEQYF
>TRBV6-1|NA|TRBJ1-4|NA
TGTGCCAGCAGCGACCGTGGGGGGGGCGAAAAACTGTTTTTT
CASSDRGGGEKLFF
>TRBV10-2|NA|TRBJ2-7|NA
TGCGCCAGCAGTGAAGAAAGCCCCTACGAGCAGTACTTC
CASSEESPYEQYF
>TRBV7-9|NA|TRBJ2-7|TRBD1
TGTGCCAGCAGCCTCCCCCGGACAGGGTACAACGAGCAGTACTTC
CASSLPRTGYNEQYF
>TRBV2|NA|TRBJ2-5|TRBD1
TGTGCCAGCAGTGAAATGGTGACAGGGGGGACCCAGTACTTC
CASSEMVTGGTQYF
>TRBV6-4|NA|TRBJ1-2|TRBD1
TGTGCCAGCAGCGCAAACAGGGGGCAAGGCTACACCTTC
CASSANRGQGYTF
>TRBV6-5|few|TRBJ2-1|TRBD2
TGTGCCAGCAGTTACTCGACAAGGACTAGCTCGTTCTTC
CASSYSTRTSSFF
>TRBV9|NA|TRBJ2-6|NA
TGTGCCAGCAGCGTCCCCCTCTCTGGGGCCAACGTCCTGACTTTC
CASSVPLSGANVLTF
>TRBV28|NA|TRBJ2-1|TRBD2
TGTGCCAGCAGTTTAAGGCGGGAGGAGTTCTTC
CASSLRREEFF
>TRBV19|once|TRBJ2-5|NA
TGTGCCAGTACCGGAGGGGAGGGGGCGCGGGAGACCCAGTACTTC
CASTGGEGARETQYF
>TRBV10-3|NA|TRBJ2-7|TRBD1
TGTGCCATCAGTGAAACAGGGGTTCTTTACGAGCAGTACTTC
CAISETGVLYEQYF
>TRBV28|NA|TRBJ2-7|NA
TGTGCCAGCAGTAGAACCTACGAGCAGTACTTC
CASSRTYEQYF
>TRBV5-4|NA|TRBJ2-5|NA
TGTGCCAGCAGCTCCGACAGGTTCCAGACCCAGTACTTC
CASSSDRFQTQYF
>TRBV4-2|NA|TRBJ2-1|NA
TGTGCCAGCAGGTTTGGACGCCTCGAGCAGTTCTTC
CASRFGRLEQFF
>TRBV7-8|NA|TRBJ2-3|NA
TGTGCCAGCAGCTTAGCGGGGGGTCCGGGAAGGGTGGGTAGCACAGATACGCAGTATTTT
CASSLAGGPGRVGSTDTQYF
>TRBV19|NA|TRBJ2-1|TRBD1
TGTGCCAGTAGTATAGCAGGGGGCGGATCCTACAATGAGCAGTTCTTC
CASSIAGGGSYNEQFF
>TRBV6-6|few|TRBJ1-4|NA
TGTGCCGGGGTTGGGGAGGGAAAACTGTTTTTT
CAGVGEGKLFF
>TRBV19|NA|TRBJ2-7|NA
TGTGCCAGTAGTATCGGCAGGGCAGGCTACGAGCAGTACTTC
CASSIGRAGYEQYF
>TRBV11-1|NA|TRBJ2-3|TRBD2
TGTGCCAGCAGGACTAGCGGGAGGTTAGATACGCAGTATTTT
CASRTSGRLDTQYF
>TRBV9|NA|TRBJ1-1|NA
TGTGCCAGCAGCGTGGGGGGTGATACTGAAGCTTTCTTT
CASSVGGDTEAFF
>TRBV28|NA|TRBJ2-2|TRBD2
TGTGCCAGCAGTTTCCCCCCTAGCGGATACACCGGGGAGCTGTTTTTT
CASSFPPSGYTGELFF
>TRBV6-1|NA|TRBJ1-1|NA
TGTGCCAGCATTTTCAGGGGTGAGACTGAAGCTTTCTTT
CASIFRGETEAFF